This T cell receptor beta chain was observed in a study of cytomegalovirus exposure and HLA in healthy donors. A multiplex PCR was run with 60 Vbeta primers and 13 Jbeta primers. The table came from immunoSEQ multiplex PCR; TCRdb's copy has only in-frame clones and leaves some out. The table shows approximately 150,000 clones, with 60% to 85% occurring only once. In this sample, this clone turned up once. Material for sequencing was PBMCs. The source of this sequence is a man aged 35-49 years in good health and CMV-seronegative.

The CDR3 protein is CASSLGPGQMGKGYTF. The CDR3, as DNA: TGCGCCAGCAGCTTGGGTCCCGGACAGATGGGTAAAGGCTACACCTTC. This chain connects TRBV5-1 to TRBJ1-2; TRBD1 might be the D (6 bases). The CDR3 totals 16 residues. The germline V and J ends were trimmed by 0 bases and 8 bases, with 20 bases remaining between them. Germline V gene lookup returns CDR1 SGHRS and CDR2 YFSETQ.